This passage covers 27 T cell receptor beta chains from one sample sequenced in a study of blood T cells in healthy people across ages. A second PCR, run for 7 to 11 cycles, used a sample-barcoded 5' primer plus a J-beta primer mix. TCRdb reprocessed the 5' RACE reads via MiXCR and lists one record per CDR3 protein. The profile covers roughly 900,000 distinct CDR3 sequences, with 48% appearing a single time and roughly 13% taken by the ten largest. The sequenced sample consisted of blood. The receptor set was obtained from a man in his thirties or forties in good health.

The chain joins TRBV20-1 to TRBJ1-1, with 9 nucleotides matching TRBD1. The J segment lost 6 bases and the V segment lost 6 bases, leaving 8 bases of the junction unmatched. Germline V gives CDR1 DFQATT, CDR2 SNEGSKA (reference sequence). CDR3 length equals 13 residues. CDR3 nucleotides: TGCAGTGCCCATACAGGGGGCGGCTCTGAAGCTTTCTTT. Translation gives CSAHTGGGSEAFF.

The V call is TRBV27, the J call TRBJ2-2; 8 nucleotides align to TRBD1. The CDR3 extends over 14 amino acids. With 7 bases clipped from V and 5 bases from J, the junction kept 6 bases outside the gene matches. Per the germline V gene, CDR1 is MNHEY and CDR2 is SMNVEV (reference sequence). The CDR3 nucleotides read TGTGCCAGCAACACCAGGGGGCATACCGGGGAGCTGTTTTTT. It codes for CASNTRGHTGELFF.

The chain recombines TRBV7-8 with TRBJ2-5, with D perhaps being TRBD1 or TRBD2 (5 bases each). Germline V lookup: CDR1 SGHVS, CDR2 FQNEAQ. There are 16 residues in the CDR3. Trimming took 2 bases from V and 5 from J, leaving 18 bases between them. CDR3 bases: TGTGCCAGCAGCTTACGGGATCTAGCTAAGGGGGAGACCCAGTACTTC. The encoded protein is CASSLRDLAKGETQYF.

V gene TRBV27 combines with J gene TRBJ1-1; D not certain. Germline-derived CDR1 and CDR2 are MNHEY and SMNVEV (reference sequence). V lost 0 bases, J lost 11 bases, and 16 bases lay in between. The CDR3 extends over 14 amino acids. This CDR3 reads CASSLSGAWSSAFF. CDR3 coding DNA: TGTGCCAGCAGTTTATCGGGTGCATGGAGTTCCGCTTTCTTT.

J is TRBJ2-1 and V is TRBV3-1; tentatively, D is TRBD1 (6 bases). Trimming left V 4 bases short and J 7 bases short, with 17 bases between. Germline V CDR1 and CDR2: LGHDT, YNNKEL (reference sequence). CDR3 length equals 15 residues. The CDR3 DNA reads as TGTGCCAGCAGCCGCTGGGACAAGACTTATAATGAGCAGTTCTTC. Its protein is CASSRWDKTYNEQFF.

The chain uses TRBV6-5 and TRBJ2-3; possible D gene TRBD2, 5 bases. The germline V gene encodes CDR1 MNHEY and CDR2 SVGAGI. V was cut by 11 bases and J by 1 base, with 16 bases left in between. This CDR3 is 14 amino acids long. The CDR3, as DNA: TGTGCCTCTAGGCCCGGGCGGGGCACAGATACGCAGTATTTT. It specifies CASRPGRGTDTQYF.

As regards this clonotype: A read error may account for a junction end that differs from germline. The J gene is TRBJ1-5, the V gene TRBV10-3; weak D call: TRBD1 (5 bases). The germline V gene encodes CDR1 ENHRY and CDR2 SYGVKD. The CDR3 extends over 14 amino acids. CDR3 nucleotide sequence: TGTGCCATCATGCGGGACGGCGCCAATCAGCCCCGGCATTTT. Translation gives CAIMRDGANQPRHF.

The V gene is TRBV27, the J gene TRBJ2-3; D unresolved. This CDR3 has 13 amino acids. The V end was cut by 6 bases, the J end by 4 bases, with 11 bases between. Germline V lookup: CDR1 MNHEY, CDR2 SMNVEV (reference sequence). DNA for the CDR3: TGTGCCAGCAGGAAAGGGTCCGCAGATACGCAGTATTTT. Translating gives CASRKGSADTQYF.

The chain couples TRBV5-1 to TRBJ1-6; D is perhaps TRBD1 (6 bases). CDR1 and CDR2 from the germline V gene are SGHRS and YFSETQ. The length of the CDR3 is 15 residues. V lost 4 bases, J lost 7 bases, and 15 bases lay in between. CDR3 residues: CASSTRRTENSPLHF. In nucleotides, the CDR3 is TGCGCCAGCAGCACGCGTCGGACAGAGAATTCACCCCTCCACTTT.

In DNA form, the CDR3 reads TGCGCCAGCAGCCTCTTAGGGACTCCGAGGGAATCGGGGAATGAGCAGTACTTC. This translates into CASSLLGTPRESGNEQYF. The chain joins TRBV4-1 to TRBJ2-7; maybe TRBD2 (6 bases). Trimming cost V 4 bases and J 7 bases, with 29 bases left between them. Germline values: CDR1 MGHRA, CDR2 YSYEKL. This CDR3 contains 18 residues.

This clonotype was seen ten or more times. The V call is TRBV7-2, the J call TRBJ1-5; possible D gene TRBD1, 5 bases. The germline V gene encodes CDR1 SGHTA and CDR2 FQGNSA. V lost 1 base and J lost 4, with 11 bases in between. This CDR3 contains 15 residues. The CDR3 loop reads CASSLGGRDNQPQHF. CDR3 sequence (DNA): TGTGCCAGCAGCTTAGGAGGCAGGGATAATCAGCCCCAGCATTTT.

In its sample, this clonotype was seen many times. This chain links TRBV7-2 with TRBJ2-5; no clear D. The CDR3 covers 14 residues. V was shortened by 0 bases and J by 2 bases, with 7 bases between the two germline ends. The germline CDR1 and CDR2 sequences are SGHTA and FQGNSA. The CDR3 bases are TGTGCCAGCAGCTTAGCCTATACACAAGAGACCCAGTACTTC. Its translation is CASSLAYTQETQYF.

The chain couples TRBV7-2 to TRBJ2-5; D may be TRBD2 (5 bases). Trimming pared 5 bases from V and 11 bases from J, leaving 21 bases between. The germline gives CDR1 SGHTA, CDR2 FQGNSA. There are 14 residues in the CDR3. The CDR3 is CASSQAGQHNEQYF. In DNA, the CDR3 is TGTGCCAGCAGCCAGGCGGGCCAGCACAATGAGCAGTACTTC.

This clonotype has just a few counts. CDR3 residues: CASSQDSGTGNQPQHF. CDR3 nucleotides: TGTGCCAGCAGCCAAGATTCAGGGACGGGCAATCAGCCCCAGCATTTT. The chain recombines TRBV3-1 with TRBJ1-5; the D gene is possibly TRBD1 (5 bases). V shed 0 bases and J shed 2 bases, with 11 bases lying between them. This CDR3 is 16 amino acids long. Germline V gene data show CDR1 as LGHDT and CDR2 as YNNKEL (reference sequence). The full variable domain, with the rest looked up from reference TRBV3-1 and TRBJ1-5, is DTAVSQTPKYLVTQMGNDKSIKCEQNLGHDTMYWYKQDSKKFLKIMFSYNNKELIINETVPNRFSPKSPDKAHLNLHINSLELGDSAVYFCASSQDSGTGNQPQHFGDGTRLSIL.

The J gene is TRBJ2-1, the V gene TRBV12-3 or TRBV12-4; D might be TRBD2 (6 bases). This CDR3 is 15 amino acids long. Deletions cut 1 base from V and 5 bases from J, with 12 bases between. The DNA for the CDR3 is TGTGCCAGCAGTTTAGGGATGGGACTCAACAATGAGCAGTTCTTC. It translates to CASSLGMGLNNEQFF.

The chain joins TRBV9 to TRBJ1-5; 8 bases align to TRBD1. There are 17 residues in the CDR3. V trimming: 4 bases; J trimming: 0 bases; junction bases outside the gene matches: 9. Germline V gene sequence: CDR1 SGDLS, CDR2 YYNGEE. CDR3 sequence reads: CASSKTGESYSNQPQHF. CDR3 sequence (DNA): TGTGCCAGCAGCAAGACAGGGGAGTCCTATAGCAATCAGCCCCAGCATTTT.

The chain combines TRBV6-1 with TRBJ1-4; D is unresolved. Germline V CDR1 and CDR2: MNHNS, SASEGT. The V end lost 1 base, the J end lost 4 bases, and 7 bases lay between the germline ends. This CDR3 is built from 14 residues. CDR3 in DNA: TGTGCCAGCAGTGAAGGAGGTTATAATGAAAAACTGTTTTTT. This encodes CASSEGGYNEKLFF.

This rearrangement joins TRBV20-1 to TRBJ2-4; D may be TRBD1 (6 bases). Germline CDR1 reads DFQATT; CDR2 reads SNEGSKA (reference sequence). The CDR3 extends over 16 amino acids. The V and J ends lost 0 bases and 0 bases respectively, with 12 bases between them. The CDR3 region has the DNA TGCAGTGCTAGAGATCTCCAGGGGCTAGCCAAAAACATTCAGTACTTC. Amino acids: CSARDLQGLAKNIQYF.

The CDR3 protein is CSATTQSGQGPYGYTF. In nucleotides, the CDR3 is TGCAGTGCTACAACCCAATCGGGACAGGGGCCCTATGGCTACACCTTC. The V and J genes are TRBV20-1 and TRBJ1-2; 10 bases agree with TRBD1. Germline loops: CDR1 DFQATT, CDR2 SNEGSKA (reference sequence). This CDR3 has 16 amino acids. With V trimmed by 4 bases and J by 4 bases, 12 bases remained unmatched.

The table lists this clonotype with a few counts. The rearrangement links TRBV4-1 to TRBJ2-7; TRBD1 matches 8 bases. CDR1 and CDR2 (germline): MGHRA, YSYEKL. V dropped 3 bases and J dropped 4; count of bases not matched to a gene: 8. This CDR3 contains 15 residues. CDR3: CASSQTGDPRYEQYF. The CDR3 DNA follows: TGCGCCAGCAGCCAGACAGGGGATCCACGGTACGAGCAGTACTTC.

The chain couples TRBV6-2 or TRBV6-3 to TRBJ2-2; the D gene is possibly TRBD2 (6 bases). Trimming stripped 6 bases from V and 5 bases from J, with 10 bases between. Germline loops: CDR1 MNHEY, CDR2 SVGEGT. The CDR3 is 13 amino acids. The DNA for the CDR3 is TGTGCCAGCAGCCCGACTAGAACCGGGGAGCTGTTTTTT. Amino acid sequence: CASSPTRTGELFF.

A few counts support this clonotype. This CDR3 reads CATSEGSEYNEQFF. In nucleotides, the CDR3 is TGTGCCACCAGTGAGGGTAGCGAATACAATGAGCAGTTCTTC. The V call is TRBV24-1, the J call TRBJ2-1, with D perhaps matching TRBD2 (5 bases). Germline V gene data show CDR1 as KGHDR and CDR2 as SFDVKD. This CDR3 spans 14 amino acids. Trimming pared 4 bases from V and 4 bases from J, leaving 10 bases between.

The genes are TRBV6-5 and TRBJ2-1; TRBD1 is a possible D gene (6 bases). Per the germline V gene, CDR1 is MNHEY and CDR2 is SVGAGI. The CDR3 is 17 residues long. The V gene lost 3 bases and the J gene lost 5 bases, with 20 bases spanning the gap. DNA of the CDR3: TGTGCCAGCAGTTATGACCACACCGGGACACTCCACAATGAGCAGTTCTTC. Protein product: CASSYDHTGTLHNEQFF.

This rearrangement joins TRBV7-8 to TRBJ2-3, with unresolved D. Germline loops: CDR1 SGHVS, CDR2 FQNEAQ. This CDR3 has 16 residues. The germline V and J ends were trimmed by 3 bases and 2 bases, with 15 bases remaining between them. The CDR3 loop reads CASSFFWGINTDTQYF. CDR3 DNA: TGTGCCAGCAGCTTTTTTTGGGGAATTAACACAGATACGCAGTATTTT.

This clonotype was counted once. CDR3 sequence: CASRLTGGLNYGYTF. In DNA form, the CDR3 reads TGTGCCAGCAGACTGACAGGGGGTCTTAACTATGGCTACACCTTC. The chain links TRBV4-2 to TRBJ1-2; 9 bases line up with TRBD1. The CDR3 loop spans 15 amino acids. Germline lookup yields CDR1 LGHNA and CDR2 YNFKEQ. The junction had 6 bases not matched to a gene; V was cut back by 6 bases and J by 1 base.

The chain combines TRBV7-9 with TRBJ1-2; D is uncertain. Deletions cut 4 bases from V and 7 bases from J, with 10 bases between. The germline V gene encodes CDR1 SEHNR and CDR2 FQNEAQ (reference sequence). This CDR3 contains 12 residues. The CDR3 region is CASSSSRAGYTF. The CDR3 DNA reads TGTGCCAGCAGCTCCTCCCGGGCTGGCTACACCTTC.

This clonotype has just a few counts. This chain connects TRBV25-1 to TRBJ1-1, with D hard to call. The CDR3 is made up of 14 amino acids. CDR1 and CDR2 (germline): MGHDK, SYGVNS. Trimming removed 4 bases from V and 4 bases from J, with 13 bases in between. The CDR3 protein is CASSATWPSTEAFF. The CDR3 region has the DNA TGTGCCAGCAGTGCAACATGGCCGTCCACTGAAGCTTTCTTT.